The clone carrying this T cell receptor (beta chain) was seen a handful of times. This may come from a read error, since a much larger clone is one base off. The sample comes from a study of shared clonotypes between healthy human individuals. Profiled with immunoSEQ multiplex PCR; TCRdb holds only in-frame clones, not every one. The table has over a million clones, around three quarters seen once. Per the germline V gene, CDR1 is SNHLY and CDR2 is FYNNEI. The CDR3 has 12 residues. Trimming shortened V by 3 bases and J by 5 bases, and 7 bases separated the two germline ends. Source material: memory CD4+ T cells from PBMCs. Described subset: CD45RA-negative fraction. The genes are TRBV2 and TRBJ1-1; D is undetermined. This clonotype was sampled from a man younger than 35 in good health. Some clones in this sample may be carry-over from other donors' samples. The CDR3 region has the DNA TGTGCCAGCAGTGATAGGAGAACTGAAGCTTTCTTT. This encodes CASSDRRTEAFF.